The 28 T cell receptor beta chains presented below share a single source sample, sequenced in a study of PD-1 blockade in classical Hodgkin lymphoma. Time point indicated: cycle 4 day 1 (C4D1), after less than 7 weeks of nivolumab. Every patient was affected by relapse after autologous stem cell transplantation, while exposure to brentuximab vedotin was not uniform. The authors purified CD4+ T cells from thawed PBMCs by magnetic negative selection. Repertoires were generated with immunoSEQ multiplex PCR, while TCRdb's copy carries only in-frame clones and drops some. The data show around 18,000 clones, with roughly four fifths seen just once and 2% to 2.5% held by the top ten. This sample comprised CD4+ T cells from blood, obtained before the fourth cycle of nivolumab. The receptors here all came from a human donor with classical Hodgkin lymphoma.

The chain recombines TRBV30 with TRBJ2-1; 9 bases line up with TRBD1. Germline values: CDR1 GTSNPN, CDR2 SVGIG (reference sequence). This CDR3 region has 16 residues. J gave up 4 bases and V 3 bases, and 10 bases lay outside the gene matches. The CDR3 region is CAWRGPGQGLYNEQFF. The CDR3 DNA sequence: TGTGCCTGGAGGGGACCGGGACAGGGACTTTACAATGAGCAGTTCTTC.

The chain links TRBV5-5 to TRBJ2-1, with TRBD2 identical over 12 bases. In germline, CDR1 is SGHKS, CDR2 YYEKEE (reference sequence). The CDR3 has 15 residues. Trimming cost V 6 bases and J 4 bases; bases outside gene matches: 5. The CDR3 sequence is CASTLAGGIYNEQFF. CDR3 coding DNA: TGTGCCAGCACCCTAGCGGGAGGGATTTACAATGAGCAGTTCTTC.

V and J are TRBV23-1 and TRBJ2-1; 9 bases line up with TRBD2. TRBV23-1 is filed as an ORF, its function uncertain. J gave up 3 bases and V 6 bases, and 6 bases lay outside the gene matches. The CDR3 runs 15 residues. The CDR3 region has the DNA TGCGCCAGCAGCCCCGGGACTAGCAGCTACAATGAGCAGTTCTTC. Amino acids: CASSPGTSSYNEQFF.

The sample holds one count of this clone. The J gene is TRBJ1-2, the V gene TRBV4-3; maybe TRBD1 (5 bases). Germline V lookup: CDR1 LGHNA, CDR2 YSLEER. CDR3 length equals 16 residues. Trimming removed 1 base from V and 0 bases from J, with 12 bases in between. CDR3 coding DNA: TGCGCCAGCAGCCAAGTTTTATGGGGGGCTAACTATGGCTACACCTTC. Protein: CASSQVLWGANYGYTF.

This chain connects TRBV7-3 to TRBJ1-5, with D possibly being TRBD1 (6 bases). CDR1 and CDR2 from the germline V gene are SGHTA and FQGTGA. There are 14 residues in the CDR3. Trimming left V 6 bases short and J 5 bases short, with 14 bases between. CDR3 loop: CASSAAQGYQPQHF. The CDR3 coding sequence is TGTGCCAGCAGTGCGGCCCAGGGGTATCAGCCCCAGCATTTT.

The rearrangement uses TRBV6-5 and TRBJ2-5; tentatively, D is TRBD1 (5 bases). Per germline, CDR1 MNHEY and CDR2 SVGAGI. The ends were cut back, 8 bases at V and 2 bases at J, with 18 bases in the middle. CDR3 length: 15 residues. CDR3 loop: CASGAQGLGQETQYF. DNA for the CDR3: TGTGCCAGCGGCGCGCAGGGTTTGGGGCAAGAGACCCAGTACTTC.

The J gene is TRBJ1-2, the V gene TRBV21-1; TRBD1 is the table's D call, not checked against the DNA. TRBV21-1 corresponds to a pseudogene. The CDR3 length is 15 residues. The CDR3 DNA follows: TGTGCCAGTCCGCTCTACCTGGGGACAGGGTCTGGCTACACCTTC. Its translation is CASPLYLGTGSGYTF.

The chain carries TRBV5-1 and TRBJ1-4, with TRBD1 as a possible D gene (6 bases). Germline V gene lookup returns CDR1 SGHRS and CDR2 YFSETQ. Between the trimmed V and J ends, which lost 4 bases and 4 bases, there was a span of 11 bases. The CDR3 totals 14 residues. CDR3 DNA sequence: TGCGCCAGCAGCACAGGGCGGAATAATGAAAAACTGTTTTTT. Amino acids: CASSTGRNNEKLFF.

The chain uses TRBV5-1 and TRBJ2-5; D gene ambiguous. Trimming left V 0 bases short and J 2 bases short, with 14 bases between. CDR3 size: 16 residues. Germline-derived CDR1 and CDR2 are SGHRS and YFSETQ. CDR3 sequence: CASSLAGVFKQETQYF. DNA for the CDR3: TGCGCCAGCAGCTTGGCAGGAGTCTTCAAACAAGAGACCCAGTACTTC.

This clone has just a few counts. Here the CDR3 reads CASSIGTGGGNQPQHF. In nucleotides, the CDR3 is TGTGCCAGTAGTATAGGTACAGGGGGAGGCAATCAGCCCCAGCATTTT. The chain links TRBV19 to TRBJ1-5, with 8 bases aligning to TRBD1. CDR1 and CDR2 from the germline V gene are LNHDA and SQIVND (reference sequence). The CDR3 covers 16 residues. V trimming: 1 base; J trimming: 2 bases; junction bases outside the gene matches: 4.

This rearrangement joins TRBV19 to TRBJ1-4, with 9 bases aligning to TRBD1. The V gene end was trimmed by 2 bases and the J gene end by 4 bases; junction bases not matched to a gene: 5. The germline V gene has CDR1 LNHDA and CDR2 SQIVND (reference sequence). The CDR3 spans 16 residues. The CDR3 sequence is CASSISTGQGNEKLFF. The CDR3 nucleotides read TGTGCCAGTAGTATAAGTACGGGACAGGGTAATGAAAAACTGTTTTTT.

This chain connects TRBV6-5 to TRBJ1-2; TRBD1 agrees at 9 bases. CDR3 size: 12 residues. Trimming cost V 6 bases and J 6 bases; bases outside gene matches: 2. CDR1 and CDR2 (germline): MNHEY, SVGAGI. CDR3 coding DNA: TGTGCCAGCAGGGACAGGGGCAATGGCTACACCTTC. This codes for CASRDRGNGYTF.

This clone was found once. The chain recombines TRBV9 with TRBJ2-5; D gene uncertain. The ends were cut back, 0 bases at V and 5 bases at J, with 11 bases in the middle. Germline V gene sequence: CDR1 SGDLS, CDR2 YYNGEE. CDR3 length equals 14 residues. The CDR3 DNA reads TGTGCCAGCAGCGTAGAGTGGGTAGGCGAGACCCAGTACTTC. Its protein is CASSVEWVGETQYF.

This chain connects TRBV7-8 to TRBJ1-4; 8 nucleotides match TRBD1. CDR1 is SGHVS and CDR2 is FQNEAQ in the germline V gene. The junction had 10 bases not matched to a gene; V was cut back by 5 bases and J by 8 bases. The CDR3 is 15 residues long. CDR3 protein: CASSLGQGLEEKLFF. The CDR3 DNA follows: TGTGCCAGCAGCCTCGGACAGGGACTTGAGGAAAAACTGTTTTTT.

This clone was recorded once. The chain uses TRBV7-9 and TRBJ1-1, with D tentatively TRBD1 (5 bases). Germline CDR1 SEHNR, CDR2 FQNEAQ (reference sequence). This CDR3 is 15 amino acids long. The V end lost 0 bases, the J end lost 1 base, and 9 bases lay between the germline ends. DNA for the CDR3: TGTGCCAGCAGCTTAGCGCAGACAGCGAACACTGAAGCTTTCTTT. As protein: CASSLAQTANTEAFF.

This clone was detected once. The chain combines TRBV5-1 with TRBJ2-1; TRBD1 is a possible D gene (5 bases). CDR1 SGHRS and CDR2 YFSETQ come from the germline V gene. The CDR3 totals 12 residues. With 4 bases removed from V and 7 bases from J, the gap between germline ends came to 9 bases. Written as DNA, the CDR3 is TGCGCCAGCAGCCCCCAGGGAAATGAGCAGTTCTTC. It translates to CASSPQGNEQFF.

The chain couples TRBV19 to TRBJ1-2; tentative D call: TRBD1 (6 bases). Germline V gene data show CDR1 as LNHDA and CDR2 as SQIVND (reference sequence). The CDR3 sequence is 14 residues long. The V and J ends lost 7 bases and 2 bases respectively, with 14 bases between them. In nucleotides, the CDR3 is TGTGCCAGTACTACTATGGACAGAAACTATGGCTACACCTTC. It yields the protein CASTTMDRNYGYTF.

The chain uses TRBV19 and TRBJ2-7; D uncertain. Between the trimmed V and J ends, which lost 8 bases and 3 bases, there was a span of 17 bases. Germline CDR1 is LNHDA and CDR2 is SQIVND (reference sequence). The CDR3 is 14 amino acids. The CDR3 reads CASPRPWRSYEQYF. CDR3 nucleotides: TGTGCCAGTCCCAGGCCCTGGCGTAGCTACGAGCAGTACTTC.

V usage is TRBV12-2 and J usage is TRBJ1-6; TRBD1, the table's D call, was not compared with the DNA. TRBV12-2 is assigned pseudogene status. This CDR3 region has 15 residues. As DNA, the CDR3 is TGTGCAAGTCGCTTTTGGGGACAGTATAATTCACCCCTCCACTTT. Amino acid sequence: CASRFWGQYNSPLHF.

The CDR3: CASSAGQWSEAFF. The DNA for the CDR3 is TGTGCCAGCAGTGCCGGACAGTGGAGTGAAGCTTTCTTT. The rearrangement uses TRBV2 and TRBJ1-1; perhaps TRBD1 as D (6 bases). V was pared by 4 bases and J by 7 bases, with 13 bases between. This CDR3 has 13 residues. Germline V gene sequence: CDR1 SNHLY, CDR2 FYNNEI.

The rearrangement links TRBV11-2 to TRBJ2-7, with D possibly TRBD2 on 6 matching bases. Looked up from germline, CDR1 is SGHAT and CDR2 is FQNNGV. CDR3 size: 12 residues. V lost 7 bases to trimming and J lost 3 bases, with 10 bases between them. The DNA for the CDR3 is TGTGCCAGCAAGGAGGGAAACTACGAGCAGTACTTC. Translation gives CASKEGNYEQYF. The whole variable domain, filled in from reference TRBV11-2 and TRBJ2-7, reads EAGVAQSPRYKIIEKRQSVAFWCNPISGHATLYWYQQILGQGPKLLIQFQNNGVVDDSQLPKDRFSAERLKGVDSTLKIQPAKLEDSAVYLCASKEGNYEQYFGPGTRLTVT.

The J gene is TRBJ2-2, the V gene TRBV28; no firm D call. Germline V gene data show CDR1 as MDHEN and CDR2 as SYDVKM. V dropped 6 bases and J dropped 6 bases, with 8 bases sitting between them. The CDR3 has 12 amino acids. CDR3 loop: CASRVTAGELFF. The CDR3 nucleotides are TGTGCCAGCAGGGTTACGGCCGGGGAGCTGTTTTTT.

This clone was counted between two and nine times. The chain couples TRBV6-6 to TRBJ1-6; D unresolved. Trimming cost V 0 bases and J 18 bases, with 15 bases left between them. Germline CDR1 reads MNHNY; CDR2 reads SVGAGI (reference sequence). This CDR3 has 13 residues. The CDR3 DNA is TGTGCCAGCAGTTACTCCGGCCCGGAGAATTGCCACTTT. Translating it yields CASSYSGPENCHF.

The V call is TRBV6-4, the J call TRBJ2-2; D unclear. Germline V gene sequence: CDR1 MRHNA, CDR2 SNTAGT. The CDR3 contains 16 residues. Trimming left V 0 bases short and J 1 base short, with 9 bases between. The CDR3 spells CASSDSFGKNTGELFF. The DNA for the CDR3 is TGTGCCAGCAGTGACTCCTTCGGAAAGAACACCGGGGAGCTGTTTTTT.

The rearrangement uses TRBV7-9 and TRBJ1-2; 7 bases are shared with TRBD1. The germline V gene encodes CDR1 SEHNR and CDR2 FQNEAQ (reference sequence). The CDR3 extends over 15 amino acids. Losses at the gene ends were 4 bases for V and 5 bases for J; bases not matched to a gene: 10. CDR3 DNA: TGTGCCAGCAGCTCCTTCACAGGGGCTCCTTATGGCTACACCTTC. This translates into CASSSFTGAPYGYTF. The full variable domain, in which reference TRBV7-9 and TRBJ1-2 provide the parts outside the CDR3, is DTGVSQNPRHKITKRGQNVTFRCDPISEHNRLYWYRQTLGQGPEFLTYFQNEAQLEKSRLLSDRFSAERPKGSFSTLEIQRTEQGDSAMYLCASSSFTGAPYGYTFGSGTRLTVV.

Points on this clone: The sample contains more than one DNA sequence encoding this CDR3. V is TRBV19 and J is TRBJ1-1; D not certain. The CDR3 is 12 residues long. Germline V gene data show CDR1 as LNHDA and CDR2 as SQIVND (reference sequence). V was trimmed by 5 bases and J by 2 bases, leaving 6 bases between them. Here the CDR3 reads CASSLANTEAFF. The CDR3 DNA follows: TGTGCCAGTAGTCTAGCTAACACTGAAGCTTTCTTT.

The CDR3 loop reads CASSKAGGPNTGELFF. In DNA form, the CDR3 reads TGTGCCAGTAGTAAGGCGGGAGGGCCGAACACCGGGGAGCTGTTTTTT. The chain recombines TRBV19 with TRBJ2-2, with 9 bases aligning to TRBD2. Trimming cost V 4 bases and J 0 bases; bases outside gene matches: 3. Germline V gene sequence: CDR1 LNHDA, CDR2 SQIVND (reference sequence). This CDR3 comprises 16 residues.

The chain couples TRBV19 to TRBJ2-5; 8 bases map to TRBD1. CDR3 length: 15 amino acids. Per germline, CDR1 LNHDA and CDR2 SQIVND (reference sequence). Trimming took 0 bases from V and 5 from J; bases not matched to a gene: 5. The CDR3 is CASSIDSGGVETQYF. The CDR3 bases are TGTGCCAGTAGTATAGACTCAGGGGGCGTCGAGACCCAGTACTTC.